The 14 T cell receptor beta chains given below trace back to one sample, sequenced in a study of Ad26.COV2.S vaccination and SARS-CoV-2 variants. Treatment denoted: some 19 received Ad26.COV2.S at low or high dose, single or two shots; roughly five received placebo; per-sample allocation not given. Sampling was performed 63 days after the first vaccine or placebo injection. Sequenced by immunoSEQ multiplex PCR; TCRdb stores in-frame clones only, minus some. The sample contains hundreds of thousands of clones, roughly 90% of which appear only once. Specimen: peripheral blood, collected in a trial of Ad26.COV2.S vaccine versus placebo. These receptors were collected from a person aged 18-60 years who received the Ad26.COV2.S COVID-19 vaccine or a placebo.

This rearrangement joins TRBV29-1 to TRBJ2-7, with 12 bases aligning to TRBD2. The J segment lost 3 bases and the V segment lost 6 bases, leaving 3 bases of the junction unmatched. CDR3 length: 13 amino acids. CDR1 is SQVTM, CDR2 ANQGSEA, per germline. For the CDR3, the DNA is TGCAGCGTCTGGACTAGCGGGAACTACGAGCAGTACTTC. Translating it yields CSVWTSGNYEQYF.

This clone was observed a handful of times. This chain uses TRBV9 with TRBJ1-2, with 8 bases identical to TRBD1. V trimming: 4 bases; J trimming: 2 bases; junction bases outside the gene matches: 7. This CDR3 comprises 15 residues. CDR1 and CDR2 from the germline V gene are SGDLS and YYNGEE. The CDR3 loop reads CASSRGRQGNYGYTF. The CDR3 bases are TGTGCCAGCAGCAGGGGACGACAGGGGAACTATGGCTACACCTTC. Complete variable domain (other parts from reference TRBV9 and TRBJ1-2): DSGVTQTPKHLITATGQRVTLRCSPRSGDLSVYWYQQSLDQGLQFLIQYYNGEERAKGNILERFSAQQFPDLHSELNLSSLELGDSALYFCASSRGRQGNYGYTFGSGTRLTVV.

The J gene is TRBJ1-2, the V gene TRBV7-2; TRBD1 matches at 7 bases. In germline, CDR1 is SGHTA, CDR2 FQGNSA. J lost 8 bases, V lost 1 base, and 13 bases had no gene match. The length of the CDR3 is 16 residues. The CDR3 region has the DNA TGTGCCAGCAGCTTAGAGACGGCCAGACAGGGTATAGGCTACACCTTC. Amino acids: CASSLETARQGIGYTF.

The CDR3: CATSSRGSKADTQYF. As DNA, the CDR3 is TGTGCCACCAGCTCCCGCGGGAGCAAGGCAGATACGCAGTATTTT. The chain has TRBV15 and TRBJ2-3; 7 nucleotides match TRBD2. V lost 5 bases and J lost 4; bases outside the gene matches: 9. This CDR3 comprises 15 residues. The germline gives CDR1 LNHNV, CDR2 YYDKDF (reference sequence).

This clone was recorded once. V and J are TRBV5-1 and TRBJ2-3; 10 nucleotides agree with TRBD1. V lost 4 bases to trimming and J lost 4 bases; unmatched junction nucleotides: 9. The CDR3 consists of 16 residues. Per germline, CDR1 SGHRS and CDR2 YFSETQ. The CDR3 DNA reads TGCGCCAGCAGCGAGTCCGGGACAGGGGAATCAGATACGCAGTATTTT. As protein: CASSESGTGESDTQYF.

The chain couples TRBV2 to TRBJ2-5; 8 positions match TRBD1. This CDR3 comprises 12 residues. V lost 9 bases to trimming and J lost 3 bases; unmatched junction nucleotides: 3. Germline lookup yields CDR1 SNHLY and CDR2 FYNNEI. The CDR3 DNA reads TGTGCCAGTGGGGGACAGGAAGAGACCCAGTACTTC. The encoded protein is CASGGQEETQYF.

Worth noting for this clone: Other DNA sequences in the sample encode the same CDR3. This chain connects TRBV29-1 to TRBJ2-7; a weak D match, TRBD2 (5 bases). Trimming removed 6 bases at V and 2 bases at J, with 8 bases between. The CDR3 contains 11 residues. Germline lookup yields CDR1 SQVTM and CDR2 ANQGSEA. The DNA for the CDR3 is TGCAGCGTCCGGGGAGCCTACGAGCAGTACTTC. Its protein is CSVRGAYEQYF.

V usage is TRBV21-1 and J usage is TRBJ2-5; the table's D call TRBD1 went unverified against the DNA. TRBV21-1 is assigned pseudogene status. CDR3 length: 17 amino acids. The CDR3 DNA sequence: TGTGCCAGCAGCAAAGCGGCGGGACAGGGCTATGCGGAGACCCAGTACTTC. It translates to CASSKAAGQGYAETQYF.

The genes are TRBV23-1 and TRBJ2-1; 8 bases agree with TRBD1. TRBV23-1 is an ORF, and what it does is uncertain. Germline trimming cut 4 bases from V and 3 bases from J; bases unmatched to any gene: 14. The CDR3 has 18 residues. The DNA of the CDR3 is TGCGCCAGCAGTCCCCTATCCGGGTCGACAGGGGACTACAATGAGCAGTTCTTC. This translates into CASSPLSGSTGDYNEQFF.

This chain connects TRBV6-5 to TRBJ1-2; TRBD1 matches 7 bases. CDR1 MNHEY and CDR2 SVGAGI come from the germline V gene. CDR3 length: 15 amino acids. V trimming: 5 bases; J trimming: 0 bases; junction bases outside the gene matches: 6. The CDR3, as DNA: TGTGCCAGCAGTCACCGGGACAGATCTAACTATGGCTACACCTTC. It yields the protein CASSHRDRSNYGYTF.

Concerning this clone: The sample has other DNA sequences that encode this CDR3 too. The CDR3 DNA reads as TGTGCCAGCAGCTTAGCGGGGACAGGGAAAGAAAAACTGTTTTTT. Protein: CASSLAGTGKEKLFF. This chain joins TRBV7-2 and TRBJ1-4; TRBD1 aligns across 9 bases. V lost 0 bases and J lost 8; bases outside the gene matches: 4. The CDR3 is 15 residues long. Germline V gives CDR1 SGHTA, CDR2 FQGNSA.

This clone was seen more than once but under ten times. The chain employs TRBV9 and TRBJ1-3, with a tentative D call TRBD1 (5 bases). Germline CDR1 SGDLS, CDR2 YYNGEE. V lost 3 bases to trimming and J lost 1 base, with 14 bases between them. This CDR3 has 16 amino acids. CDR3 nucleotides: TGTGCCAGCAGCGACGGGTCAGGGATGTCTGGAAACACCATATATTTT. Protein product: CASSDGSGMSGNTIYF.

This rearrangement joins TRBV30 to TRBJ1-5; possibly TRBD1 for D (6 bases). The V end was cut by 3 bases, the J end by 4 bases, with 13 bases between. Germline CDR1 GTSNPN, CDR2 SVGIG (reference sequence). This CDR3 has 14 residues. The CDR3 DNA reads TGTGCCTGGAGCCCCTCCAGGGGTAATCAGCCCCAGCATTTT. The encoded protein is CAWSPSRGNQPQHF.

This clone was counted once. V gene TRBV5-6 combines with J gene TRBJ2-4, with 8 bases matching TRBD1. Unmatched junction bases numbered 8, after V lost 6 bases and J lost 6 bases. The germline V gene encodes CDR1 SGHDT and CDR2 YYEEEE. The CDR3 sequence is 14 residues long. Here the CDR3 DNA reads TGTGCCAGCATGCTTTCGGACAGGGCAAACATTCAGTACTTC. Translated: CASMLSDRANIQYF.